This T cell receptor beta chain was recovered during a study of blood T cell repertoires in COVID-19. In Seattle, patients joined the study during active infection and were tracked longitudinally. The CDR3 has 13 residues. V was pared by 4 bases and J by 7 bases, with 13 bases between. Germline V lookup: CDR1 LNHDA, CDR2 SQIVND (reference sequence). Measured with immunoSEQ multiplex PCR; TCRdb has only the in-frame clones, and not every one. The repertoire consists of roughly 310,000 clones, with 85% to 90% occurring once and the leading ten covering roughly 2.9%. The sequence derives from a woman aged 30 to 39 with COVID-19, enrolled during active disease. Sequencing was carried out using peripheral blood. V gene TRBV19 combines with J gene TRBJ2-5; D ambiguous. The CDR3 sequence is CASSTQSSGTQYF. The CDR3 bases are TGTGCCAGTAGTACTCAATCCTCGGGGACCCAGTACTTC.